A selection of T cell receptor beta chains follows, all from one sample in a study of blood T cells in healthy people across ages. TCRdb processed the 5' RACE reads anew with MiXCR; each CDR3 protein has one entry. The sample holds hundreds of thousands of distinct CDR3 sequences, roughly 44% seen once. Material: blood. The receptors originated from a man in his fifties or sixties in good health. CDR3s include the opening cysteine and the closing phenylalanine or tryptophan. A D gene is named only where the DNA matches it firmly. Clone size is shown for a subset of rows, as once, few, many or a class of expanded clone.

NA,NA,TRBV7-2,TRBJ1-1,TGTGCCAGCATCGAGGGGGGAAAAGACACTGAAGCTTTCTTT,CASIEGGKDTEAFF
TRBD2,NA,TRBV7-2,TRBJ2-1,TGTGCCAGCAGCTCCAGACAGCCTCAACACACTAGCGCTTCCTACAATGAGCAGTTCTTC,CASSSRQPQHTSASYNEQFF
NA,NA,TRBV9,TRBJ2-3,TGTGCCAGCAGCGTAACCCTCGGACGTGGTGGCGCCGAAACAGATACGCAGTATTTT,CASSVTLGRGGAETDTQYF
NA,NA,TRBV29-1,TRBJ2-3,TGCAGCGTTGAAGATGCCCTAAGGAGCACAGATACGCAGTATTTT,CSVEDALRSTDTQYF
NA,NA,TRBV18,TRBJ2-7,TGTGCCAGCTCACCAGTGCCGACGAGCTCCTACGAGCAGTACTTC,CASSPVPTSSYEQYF
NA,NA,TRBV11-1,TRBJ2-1,TGTGCCAGCACTCGGGGGGCCCAGTACAATGAGCAGTTCTTC,CASTRGAQYNEQFF
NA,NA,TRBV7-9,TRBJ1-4,TGTGCCAGCAGCTCCAAGAAAAATGAAAAACTGTTTTTT,CASSSKKNEKLFF
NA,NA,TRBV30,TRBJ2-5,TGTGCCTGGTCAGTGGGGGCCCAGGAGACCCAGTACTTC,CAWSVGAQETQYF
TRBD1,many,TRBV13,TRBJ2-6,TGTGCCAGCACCGCAACAGCAGGGGGCTTGTCTGGGGCCAACGTCCTGACTTTC,CASTATAGGLSGANVLTF
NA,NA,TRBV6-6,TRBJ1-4,TGTGCCAGCAGGGGCTTAGGGACACGGAATGAAAAACTGTTTTTT,CASRGLGTRNEKLFF
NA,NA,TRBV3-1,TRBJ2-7,TGTGCCAGCAGCCAAGATCAATTTGTCTCCCATAGCTCCTACAATGAGCAGTACTTC,CASSQDQFVSHSSYNEQYF
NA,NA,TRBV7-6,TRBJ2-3,TGTGCCAGCAGCTTAGGGCAGGGGGATACGCAGTATTTT,CASSLGQGDTQYF
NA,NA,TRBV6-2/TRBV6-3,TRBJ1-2,TGTGCCAGCAGTTCCCTCAGGGGATCTAACTATGGCTACACCTTC,CASSSLRGSNYGYTF
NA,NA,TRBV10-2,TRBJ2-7,TGCGCCAGCAGTGAGTTTGAGGGAAGGTACTACGAGCAGTACTTC,CASSEFEGRYYEQYF
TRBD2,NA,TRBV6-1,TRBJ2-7,TGTGCCAGCAGTGGTCAAATTGGCGGGGGAGGCCACGAGCAGTACTTC,CASSGQIGGGGHEQYF
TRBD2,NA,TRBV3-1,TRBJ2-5,TGTGCCAGCAGCCCCAGAGCGGGGGGGCGGTTCTCCCAAGAGACCCAGTACTTC,CASSPRAGGRFSQETQYF
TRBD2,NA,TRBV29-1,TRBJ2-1,TGCAGCGTTGAAGGCCGGCTAGCGGGGGACAATGAGCAGTTCTTC,CSVEGRLAGDNEQFF
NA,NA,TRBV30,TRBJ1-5,TGTGCCTGGAGTTCCGACTATAGCAATCAGCCCCAGCATTTT,CAWSSDYSNQPQHF
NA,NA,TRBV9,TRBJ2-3,TGTGCCAGCAGCTTACTAGGACTAGAGGGGGCAGATACGCAGTATTTT,CASSLLGLEGADTQYF
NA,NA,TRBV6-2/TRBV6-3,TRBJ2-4,TGTGCCAGCAGTTACGCTGGGGCTGGGGCCAAAAACATTCAGTACTTC,CASSYAGAGAKNIQYF
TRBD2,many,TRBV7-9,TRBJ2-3,TGTGCCAGCAGCTTAGCTGCGGGGGGCGATATGACAGATACGCAGTATTTT,CASSLAAGGDMTDTQYF
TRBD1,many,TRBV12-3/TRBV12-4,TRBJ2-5,TGTGCCAGCTGGACAGGCCGAATACAAGAGACCCAGTACTTC,CASWTGRIQETQYF
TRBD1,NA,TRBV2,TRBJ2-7,TGTGCCAGCAAGACGGACAGGGGGTTCTCTTGGCCCTACGAGCAGTACTTC,CASKTDRGFSWPYEQYF
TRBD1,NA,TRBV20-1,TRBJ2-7,TGCAGTGGTTCCGGGACAGCACCCTACGAGCAGTACTTC,CSGSGTAPYEQYF
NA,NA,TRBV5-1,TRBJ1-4,TGCGCCAGCAGCCCGAGCGGATCGGCTAATGAAAAACTGTTTTTT,CASSPSGSANEKLFF
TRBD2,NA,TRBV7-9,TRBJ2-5,TGTGCCAGCAGCCCAACGCCCGTAACTAGCGGAGCCCAAGAGACCCAGTACTTC,CASSPTPVTSGAQETQYF
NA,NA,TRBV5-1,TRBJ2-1,TGCGCCAGCACGGTGGAGGGAAAATACAATGAGCAGTTCTTC,CASTVEGKYNEQFF
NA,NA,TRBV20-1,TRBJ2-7,TGCAGTGCTAGAGTTGACGGTATCGCCCAGGGTCGGATCTACGAGCAGTACTTC,CSARVDGIAQGRIYEQYF
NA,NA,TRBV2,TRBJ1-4,TGTGCCAGCGGCCGGGACGTCAATACAGAAAAACTGTTTTTT,CASGRDVNTEKLFF